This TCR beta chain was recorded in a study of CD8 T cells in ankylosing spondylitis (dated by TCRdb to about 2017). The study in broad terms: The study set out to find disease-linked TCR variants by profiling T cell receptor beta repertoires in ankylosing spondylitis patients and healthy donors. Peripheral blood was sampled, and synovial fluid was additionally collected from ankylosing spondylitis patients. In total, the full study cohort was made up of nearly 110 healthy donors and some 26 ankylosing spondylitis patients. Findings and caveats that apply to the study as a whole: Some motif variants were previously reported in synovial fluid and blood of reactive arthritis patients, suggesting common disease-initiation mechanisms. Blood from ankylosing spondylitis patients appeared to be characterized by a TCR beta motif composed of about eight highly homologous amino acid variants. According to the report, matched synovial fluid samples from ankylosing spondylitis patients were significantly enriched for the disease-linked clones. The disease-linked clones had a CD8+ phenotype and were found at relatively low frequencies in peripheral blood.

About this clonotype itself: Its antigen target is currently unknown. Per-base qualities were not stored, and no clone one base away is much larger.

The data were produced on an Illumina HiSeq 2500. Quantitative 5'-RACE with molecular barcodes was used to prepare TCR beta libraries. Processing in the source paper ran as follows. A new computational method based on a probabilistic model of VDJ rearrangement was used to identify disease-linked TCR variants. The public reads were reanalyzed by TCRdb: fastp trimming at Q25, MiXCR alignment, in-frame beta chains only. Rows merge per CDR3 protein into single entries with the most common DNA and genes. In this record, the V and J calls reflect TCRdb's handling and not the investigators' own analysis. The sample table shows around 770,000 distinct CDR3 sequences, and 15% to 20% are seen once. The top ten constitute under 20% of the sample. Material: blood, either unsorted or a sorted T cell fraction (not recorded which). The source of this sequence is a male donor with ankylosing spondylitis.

The CDR3 loop reads CSADSPPGADTQYF. The bases read TGCAGTGCAGATAGCCCCCCTGGGGCAGATACGCAGTATTTT. The chain employs TRBV20-1 and TRBJ2-3; too little of a D gene remains to name it. The junction shows trimming of 6 bases on V and 4 bases on J, plus 17 bases between the germline ends. CDR3 length: 14 amino acids, cysteine to phenylalanine. The DNA shown is the 42-base CDR3, in frame from base 1. CDR1 DFQATT and CDR2 SNEGSKA are derived from the germline V gene (reference sequence).